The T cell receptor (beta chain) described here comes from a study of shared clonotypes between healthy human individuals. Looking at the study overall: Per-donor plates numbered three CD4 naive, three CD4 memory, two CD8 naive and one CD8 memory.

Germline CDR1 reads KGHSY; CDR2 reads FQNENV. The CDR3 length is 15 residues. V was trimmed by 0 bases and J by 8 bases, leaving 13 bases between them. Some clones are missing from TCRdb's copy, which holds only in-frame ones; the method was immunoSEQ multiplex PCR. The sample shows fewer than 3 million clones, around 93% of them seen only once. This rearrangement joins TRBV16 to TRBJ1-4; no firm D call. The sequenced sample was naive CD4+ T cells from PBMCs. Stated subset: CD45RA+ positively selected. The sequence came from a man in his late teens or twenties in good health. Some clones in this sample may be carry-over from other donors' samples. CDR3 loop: CASSQSTAKYEKLFF. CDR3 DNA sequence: TGTGCCAGCAGCCAATCTACAGCTAAATACGAAAAACTGTTTTTT. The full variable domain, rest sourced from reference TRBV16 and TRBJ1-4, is GEEVAQTPKHLVRGEGQKAKLYCAPIKGHSYVFWYQQVLKNEFKFLISFQNENVFDETGMPKERFSAKCLPNSPCSLEIQATKLEDSAVYFCASSQSTAKYEKLFFGSGTQLSVL.